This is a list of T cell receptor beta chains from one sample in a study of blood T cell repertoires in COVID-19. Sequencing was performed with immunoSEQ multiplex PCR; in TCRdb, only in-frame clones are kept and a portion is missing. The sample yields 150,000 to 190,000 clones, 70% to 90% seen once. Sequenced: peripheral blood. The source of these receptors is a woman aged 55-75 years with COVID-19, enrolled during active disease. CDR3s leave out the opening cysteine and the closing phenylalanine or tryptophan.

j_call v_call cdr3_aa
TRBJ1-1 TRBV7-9 ASSLEVGGGEAF
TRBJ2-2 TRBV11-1 ASSYRQGALPGELF
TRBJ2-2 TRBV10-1 ARSREGVGELF
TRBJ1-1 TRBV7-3 ASSRTGTGRWTEAF
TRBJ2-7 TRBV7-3 ASSLGTGTYEQY
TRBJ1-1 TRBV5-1 ASSLDHRQRNTEAF
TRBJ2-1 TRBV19 ASSITIAGPYNEQF
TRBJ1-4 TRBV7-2 ASSLGRTNEKLF
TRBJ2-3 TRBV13 ASSLGPSGIPDTQY
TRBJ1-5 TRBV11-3 ASSLGGGSNQPQH
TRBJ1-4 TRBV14 ASSQRQGFDNEKLF
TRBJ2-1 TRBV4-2 ASSQLTGTGLYNEQF
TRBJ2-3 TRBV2 ASRVTSGTDTQY
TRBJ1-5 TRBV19 ASSISRGDQPQH
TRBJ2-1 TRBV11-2 ASSPTSINEQF
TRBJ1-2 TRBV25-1 ASSEGGTVNYGYT
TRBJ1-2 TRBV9 ASSVGLGQDHLYGYT
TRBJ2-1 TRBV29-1 SVTRLSPPEQF
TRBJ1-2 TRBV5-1 ASSARQHNYGYT
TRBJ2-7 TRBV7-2 ASSSPNRQAGEQY
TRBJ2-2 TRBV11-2 ASSLQWGVNTGELF
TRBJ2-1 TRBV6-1 ASSEFSQGDYNEQF
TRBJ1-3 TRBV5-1 ASSLAGNTIY
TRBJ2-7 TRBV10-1 ASSRDYTYEQY
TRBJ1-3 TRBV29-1 SVVGTATSGNTIY
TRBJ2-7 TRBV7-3 ASSLGRTGIYEQY
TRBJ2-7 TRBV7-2 ASSSGQGLEQY
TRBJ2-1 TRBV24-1 ATSDFSGGVYNEQF
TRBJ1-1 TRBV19 ASSMDRRNTEAF
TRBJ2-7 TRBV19 ASSSFGGESYEQY
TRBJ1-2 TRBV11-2 ASSSRSGGIGYGYT
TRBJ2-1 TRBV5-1 ASSLEAASGGYNEQF
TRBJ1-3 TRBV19 ASSPPTGFGNTIY
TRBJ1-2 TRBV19 ASSKIRTGGTGGYT
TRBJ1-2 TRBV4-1 ASSQDEGGRATNYGYT
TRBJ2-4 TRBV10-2 ASRARAGQNIQY
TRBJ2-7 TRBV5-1 ASSVQDTYEQY
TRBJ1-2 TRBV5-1 ASSLEGTAYGYT
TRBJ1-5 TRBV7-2 ASSLGQGNQPQH
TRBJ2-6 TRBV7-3 ASSLRGPGANVLT
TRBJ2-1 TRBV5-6 ASSHTGTGEF
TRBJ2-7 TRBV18 ASSPYYEQY
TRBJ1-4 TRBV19 ASSWGPPDEKLF
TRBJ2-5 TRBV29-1 SVDGSVGLVRETQY
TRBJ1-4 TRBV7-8 ASSERGGFVEKLF
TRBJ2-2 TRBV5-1 ASSLAPPGWNTGELF
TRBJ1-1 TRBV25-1 ASSMYGQRNTEAF
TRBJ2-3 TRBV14 ASSPFVGGGTDTQY
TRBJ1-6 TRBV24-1 ATSDSGSPLH
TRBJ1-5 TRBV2 ASSLSGVRAGNQPQH
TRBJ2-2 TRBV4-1 ASSQVGQFANTGELF
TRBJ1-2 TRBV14 ASSQGEMWSFYGYT
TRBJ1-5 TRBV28 ASSLDRGRSNQPQH
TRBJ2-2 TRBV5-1 ASARDSGTGELF
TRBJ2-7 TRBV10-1 ASKGGTPVWEQY
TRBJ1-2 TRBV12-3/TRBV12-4 ASSPGISAGYT